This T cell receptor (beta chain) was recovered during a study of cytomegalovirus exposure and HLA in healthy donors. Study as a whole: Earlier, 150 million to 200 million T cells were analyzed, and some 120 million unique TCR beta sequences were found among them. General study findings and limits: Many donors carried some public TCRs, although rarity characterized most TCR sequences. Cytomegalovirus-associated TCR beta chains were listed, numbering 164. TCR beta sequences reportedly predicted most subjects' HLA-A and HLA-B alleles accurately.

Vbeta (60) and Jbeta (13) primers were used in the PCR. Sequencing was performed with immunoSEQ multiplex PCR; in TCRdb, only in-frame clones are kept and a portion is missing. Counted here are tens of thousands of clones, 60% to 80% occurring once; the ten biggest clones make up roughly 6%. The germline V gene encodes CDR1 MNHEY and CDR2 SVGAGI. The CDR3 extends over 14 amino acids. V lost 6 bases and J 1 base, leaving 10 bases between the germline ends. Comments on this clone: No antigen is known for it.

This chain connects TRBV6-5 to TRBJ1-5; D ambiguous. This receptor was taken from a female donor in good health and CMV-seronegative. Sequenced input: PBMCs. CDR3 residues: CASSPTPSNQPQHF. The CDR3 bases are TGTGCCAGCAGCCCCACTCCAAGCAATCAGCCCCAGCATTTT.